The present T cell receptor beta chain was sequenced within a study of CD8 T cells in Susac syndrome. Per germline, CDR1 MDHEN and CDR2 SYDVKM. The V gene end was trimmed by 5 bases and the J gene end by 0 bases; junction bases not matched to a gene: 10. CDR3 size: 17 residues. The RNA, about 0.45 to 1 ug, was put through reverse transcription using random hexamers. The authors amplified TCR beta CDR3 across 54 Vbeta and 13 Jbeta using immunoSEQ multiplex PCR. MiXCR, run by TCRdb on the immunoSEQ multiplex PCR reads, gives a single entry per CDR3 protein. This sample has roughly 400,000 distinct CDR3 sequences; approximately 85% occur once, and the top ten carry 0.12%. FACS enriched CD8+ TEMRA cells, while bulk CD8+ and CD4+ were negatively isolated.

The origin of this receptor is a human donor with multiple sclerosis. Specimen: CD8+ T cells from PBMCs. J is TRBJ1-1 and V is TRBV28; 9 bases are shared with TRBD1. The CDR3 spells CASSLIGTGYMNTEAFF. The CDR3 DNA is TGTGCCAGCAGTCTCATCGGGACAGGGTACATGAACACTGAAGCTTTCTTT.